Following are 27 T cell receptor beta chains from one sample sequenced in a study of T cells after yellow fever vaccination. TCRdb reprocessed the 5' RACE reads via MiXCR and lists one record per CDR3 protein. The table has a few hundred thousand distinct CDR3 sequences, 15% to 20% seen once; the top ten hold 14%. The sequences come from PBMCs, collected 15 days after the yellow fever booster vaccination. These receptors originate from a man between 25 and 39 years old who received the YFV17D yellow fever vaccine.

This clonotype was observed a handful of times. CDR3 nucleotide sequence: TGTGCCTGGGGAAGGGGACAGAGCAACTCCTACAATGAGCAGTTCTTC. Its protein is CAWGRGQSNSYNEQFF. The chain joins TRBV30 to TRBJ2-1, with 7 bases matching TRBD1. The CDR3 runs 16 residues. Germline V CDR1 and CDR2: GTSNPN, SVGIG (reference sequence). After removal of 5 bases from V and 0 bases from J, the junction contained 10 bases not matched to a gene. The variable domain in full, completed from reference TRBV30 and TRBJ2-1, reads SQTIHQWPATLVQPVGSPLSLECTVEGTSNPNLYWYRQAAGRGLQLLFYSVGIGQISSEVPQNLSASRPQDRQFILSSKKLLLSDSGFYLCAWGRGQSNSYNEQFFGPGTRLTVL.

This clonotype was observed a few times. J is TRBJ2-7 and V is TRBV5-1, with D unresolved. Trimming took 0 bases from V and 9 from J, leaving 10 bases between them. Germline loops: CDR1 SGHRS, CDR2 YFSETQ. The CDR3 covers 12 residues. The CDR3 region is CASSLDGPTQYF. CDR3 sequence (DNA): TGCGCCAGCAGCTTGGATGGGCCGACGCAGTACTTC.

The V and J genes are TRBV4-3 and TRBJ2-1, with D maybe TRBD1 (5 bases). CDR3 length: 16 amino acids. Germline V gene lookup returns CDR1 LGHNA and CDR2 YSLEER. The ends were cut back, 1 base at V and 0 bases at J, with 10 bases in the middle. CDR3 protein: CASSQGVGPSYNEQFF. The CDR3 DNA is TGCGCCAGCAGCCAAGGGGTGGGGCCCTCCTACAATGAGCAGTTCTTC.

This chain's CDR3 is CASTEAGEQYF. CDR3 nucleotides: TGTGCCAGCACGGAGGCCGGCGAGCAGTACTTC. The chain uses TRBV12-3 or TRBV12-4 and TRBJ2-7, with D maybe TRBD2 (5 bases). Trimming cost V 7 bases and J 6 bases, with 10 bases left between them. The CDR3 runs to 11 residues.

The genes are TRBV15 and TRBJ2-2; TRBD2 is a possible D gene (5 bases). The V gene lost 3 bases and the J gene lost 0 bases, with 8 bases spanning the gap. The CDR3 covers 15 residues. Germline CDR1 LNHNV, CDR2 YYDKDF (reference sequence). The CDR3 region is CATSSGGANTGELFF. As DNA, the CDR3 is TGTGCCACCAGCAGCGGAGGCGCGAACACCGGGGAGCTGTTTTTT. The full variable domain, with the rest looked up from reference TRBV15 and TRBJ2-2, is DAMVIQNPRYQVTQFGKPVTLSCSQTLNHNVMYWYQQKSSQAPKLLFHYYDKDFNNEADTPDNFQSRRPNTSFCFLDIRSPGLGDTAMYLCATSSGGANTGELFFGEGSRLTVL.

The genes are TRBV20-1 and TRBJ2-3; 13 nucleotides line up with TRBD2. CDR3 length equals 14 residues. V trimming: 6 bases; J trimming: 6 bases; junction bases outside the gene matches: 6. Germline V CDR1 and CDR2: DFQATT, SNEGSKA (reference sequence). CDR3 DNA sequence: TGCAGTGCCAAGGGACTAGCGGGACACGATACGCAGTATTTT. Protein product: CSAKGLAGHDTQYF.

V usage is TRBV6-4 and J usage is TRBJ2-2; no clear D gene. Germline V gene data show CDR1 as MRHNA and CDR2 as SNTAGT. The CDR3 sequence is 13 residues long. V lost 8 bases, J lost 0 bases, and 7 bases lay in between. The CDR3 DNA sequence: TGTGCCAGCGGGAACCCGAACACCGGGGAGCTGTTTTTT. Protein product: CASGNPNTGELFF.

The V call is TRBV20-1, the J call TRBJ2-2; perhaps TRBD1 as D (5 bases). This CDR3 is 12 amino acids long. Germline V lookup: CDR1 DFQATT, CDR2 SNEGSKA (reference sequence). V was cut by 6 bases and J by 5 bases, with 10 bases left in between. The CDR3 region has the DNA TGCAGTGCCTGGACAACGACCGGGGAGCTGTTTTTT. As protein: CSAWTTTGELFF.

The sample holds a few counts of this clonotype. The V and J genes are TRBV6-4 and TRBJ2-7, with D maybe TRBD2 (5 bases). Per germline, CDR1 MRHNA and CDR2 SNTAGT. The CDR3 length is 13 residues. Trimming removed 2 bases at V and 3 bases at J, with 8 bases between. DNA for the CDR3: TGTGCCAGCAGTGACCTGGGAGACTACGAGCAGTACTTC. It encodes CASSDLGDYEQYF.

The table lists this clonotype with a few counts. The chain is built from TRBV28 and TRBJ2-1; TRBD2 might be the D (5 bases). V was cut by 7 bases and J by 8 bases, with 21 bases left in between. CDR3 length: 15 residues. Germline CDR1 reads MDHEN; CDR2 reads SYDVKM. CDR3: CASTLPGSGVDEQFF. Written as DNA, the CDR3 is TGTGCCAGCACCCTCCCGGGCTCCGGGGTGGATGAGCAGTTCTTC.

This clonotype was seen a handful of times. The chain combines TRBV7-2 with TRBJ1-4; D is undetermined. The V gene's germline CDR1 is SGHTA and CDR2 FQGNSA. CDR3 length equals 14 residues. The germline V and J ends were trimmed by 3 bases and 8 bases, with 13 bases remaining between them. The CDR3 loop reads CASSFGPGGEKLFF. As DNA, the CDR3 is TGTGCCAGCAGCTTTGGCCCGGGAGGAGAAAAACTGTTTTTT.

This clonotype was recorded many times. V is TRBV20-1 and J is TRBJ2-3; the D gene is possibly TRBD2 (7 bases). The CDR3 has 13 residues. The germline gives CDR1 DFQATT, CDR2 SNEGSKA (reference sequence). The V and J ends lost 5 bases and 8 bases respectively, with 17 bases between them. CDR3 nucleotides: TGCAGTGCTCCGAGCGGGATACAGGGTACGCAGTATTTT. Amino acid sequence: CSAPSGIQGTQYF.

Only one count was recorded for this clonotype. The V call is TRBV7-2, the J call TRBJ2-3, with D hard to call. Trimming shortened V by 3 bases and J by 5 bases, and 6 bases separated the two germline ends. The CDR3 sequence is 12 residues long. Germline loops: CDR1 SGHTA, CDR2 FQGNSA. The CDR3 protein is CASSFFIDTQYF. CDR3 nucleotide sequence: TGTGCCAGCAGCTTCTTTATAGATACGCAGTATTTT.

V and J are TRBV4-3 and TRBJ2-2; 8 positions match TRBD2. V shed 6 bases and J 7 bases; nucleotides not matched to a gene: 7. The germline CDR1 and CDR2 sequences are LGHNA and YSLEER. The CDR3 consists of 14 residues. The CDR3 DNA is TGCGCCAGCAGGGACGGGAGGGCCGTCGGGGAGCTGTTTTTT. Protein sequence: CASRDGRAVGELFF.

The V gene is TRBV12-3 or TRBV12-4, the J gene TRBJ2-1; TRBD2 is a possible D gene (5 bases). This CDR3 is 16 amino acids long. The germline V and J ends were trimmed by 5 bases and 4 bases, with 18 bases remaining between them. In nucleotides, the CDR3 is TGTGCCAGCAGTAGGGAAGTGAGCGGATCATACAATGAGCAGTTCTTC. Its protein product is CASSREVSGSYNEQFF.

This clonotype was observed a handful of times. The CDR3 region is CSVQAPYEQYF. CDR3 sequence (DNA): TGCAGCGTGCAGGCCCCCTACGAGCAGTACTTC. The rearrangement uses TRBV29-1 and TRBJ2-7; D unclear. Germline CDR1 and CDR2: SQVTM and ANQGSEA. V was clipped by 6 bases and J by 2 bases, with 8 bases between them. The CDR3 runs 11 residues.

This clonotype appeared a few times. The rearrangement joins TRBV5-1 to TRBJ2-7; 7 positions match TRBD2. The ends lost 6 bases at V and 0 bases at J; junction bases unmatched: 9. The CDR3 totals 15 residues. Germline CDR1 reads SGHRS; CDR2 reads YFSETQ. The CDR3 is CASNPTGTTSYEQYF. The CDR3 DNA reads as TGCGCCAGCAACCCGACCGGGACTACCTCCTACGAGCAGTACTTC.

Here the CDR3 reads CASSPGTTNYEQYF. The CDR3 bases are TGTGCCAGCTCACCCGGGACAACAAACTACGAGCAGTACTTC. The J gene is TRBJ2-7, the V gene TRBV18; D may be TRBD1 (6 bases). This CDR3 is built from 14 residues. The germline V gene encodes CDR1 KGHSH and CDR2 LQKENI. Trimming removed 3 bases at V and 3 bases at J, with 12 bases between.

J is TRBJ2-1 and V is TRBV20-1, with 12 bases matching TRBD2. The V gene's germline CDR1 is DFQATT and CDR2 SNEGSKA (reference sequence). V was pared by 5 bases and J by 5 bases, with 19 bases of the junction left unmatched. This CDR3 spans 19 amino acids. CDR3 sequence (DNA): TGCAGTGCTTCTCAAATTGGGGTTTTCTCTAGCGGGAGGGACAATGAGCAGTTCTTC. It is translated as CSASQIGVFSSGRDNEQFF.

This clonotype turned up a few times. This chain joins TRBV19 and TRBJ2-1; TRBD2 matches at 11 bases. Germline lookup yields CDR1 LNHDA and CDR2 SQIVND (reference sequence). V lost 5 bases, J lost 7 bases, and 7 bases stayed unmatched. The CDR3 covers 15 residues. CDR3 loop: CASSQPGLADNEQFF. The CDR3 nucleotides are TGTGCCAGTAGTCAACCGGGACTAGCGGATAATGAGCAGTTCTTC.

This clonotype came up a few times. The chain joins TRBV7-9 to TRBJ2-7; D is uncertain. Between the trimmed V and J ends, which lost 0 bases and 0 bases, there was a span of 12 bases. The CDR3 length is 16 residues. In germline, CDR1 is SEHNR, CDR2 FQNEAQ (reference sequence). CDR3 protein: CASSLAGLHLSYEQYF. The CDR3 bases are TGTGCCAGCAGCTTAGCCGGATTGCACCTCTCCTACGAGCAGTACTTC.

The chain links TRBV7-9 to TRBJ2-5, with D perhaps matching TRBD1 (5 bases). The CDR3 is 12 amino acids. Germline assignment: CDR1 SEHNR and CDR2 FQNEAQ (reference sequence). Trimming took 8 bases from V and 7 from J, leaving 14 bases between them. The CDR3 spells CASGAYEGTQYF. CDR3 nucleotide sequence: TGTGCCAGCGGGGCCTACGAAGGGACCCAGTACTTC. Together with reference TRBV7-9 and TRBJ2-5, the CDR3 gives the full variable domain: DTGVSQNPRHKITKRGQNVTFRCDPISEHNRLYWYRQTLGQGPEFLTYFQNEAQLEKSRLLSDRFSAERPKGSFSTLEIQRTEQGDSAMYLCASGAYEGTQYFGPGTRLLVL.

This clonotype has more than one count but fewer than ten. CDR3 protein: CASSSGTGVIDEQYF. The CDR3 DNA is TGTGCCAGTAGTTCCGGGACAGGGGTAATCGACGAGCAGTACTTC. V is TRBV19 and J is TRBJ2-7, with 10 bases fitting TRBD1. CDR3 length: 15 residues. Looked up from germline, CDR1 is LNHDA and CDR2 is SQIVND (reference sequence). The V segment lost 5 bases and the J segment 5 bases; nucleotides outside the gene matches: 9.

As concerns this clonotype: Relative to the germline gene, one junction end is altered; a read error may explain this. This sequence joins TRBV4-2 and TRBJ2-6; D possibly corresponds to TRBD1 (5 bases). CDR3 length: 16 residues. Germline V lookup: CDR1 LGHNA, CDR2 YNFKEQ. Written as DNA, the CDR3 is TGTGCCAGCAGCCAAGAACCCGGAACTGGGGCCGACGTCCTGACTTTC. Translated: CASSQEPGTGADVLTF.

Only a few counts were recorded for this clonotype. V is TRBV19 and J is TRBJ1-2, with 7 bases aligning to TRBD1. CDR3 size: 12 residues. The V and J ends lost 10 bases and 8 bases, in that order; junction bases with no gene match: 10. CDR1 LNHDA and CDR2 SQIVND come from the germline V gene (reference sequence). CDR3 nucleotide sequence: TGTGCCACCCCAACAGGGGATGGGGGCTACACCTTC. Its translation is CATPTGDGGYTF. Together with reference TRBV19 and TRBJ1-2, the CDR3 gives the full variable domain: DGGITQSPKYLFRKEGQNVTLSCEQNLNHDAMYWYRQDPGQGLRLIYYSQIVNDFQKGDIAEGYSVSREKKESFPLTVTSAQKNPTAFYLCATPTGDGGYTFGSGTRLTVV.

This clonotype was seen a few times. The chain carries TRBV6-5 and TRBJ2-1; D is ambiguous. This CDR3 spans 14 amino acids. Germline V gives CDR1 MNHEY, CDR2 SVGAGI. The V end lost 2 bases, the J end lost 8 bases, and 13 bases lay between the germline ends. The CDR3 protein is CASSYRFAIHEQFF. DNA of the CDR3: TGTGCCAGCAGTTACCGCTTCGCGATCCATGAGCAGTTCTTC.

Only one count was recorded for this clonotype. The rearrangement uses TRBV14 and TRBJ2-4; possibly TRBD1 for D (6 bases). Germline V lookup: CDR1 SGHDN, CDR2 FVKESK. V dropped 1 base and J dropped 2 bases, with 6 bases sitting between them. The length of the CDR3 is 14 residues. The CDR3 DNA follows: TGTGCCAGCAGCCAAGGGGGGCCCAAAAACATTCAGTACTTC. It encodes CASSQGGPKNIQYF.